Shown below are 27 T cell receptor beta chains from a single sample sequenced in a study of T cell repertoires in cytomegalovirus infection. TCRdb used MiXCR to reprocess the reads, holding one entry per CDR3 protein. Among about 250,000 distinct CDR3 sequences listed, around 12% were seen once. The sequenced sample consisted of PBMCs. The receptor set was obtained from a human donor in good health (CMV status not recorded). Some clones in this sample may be carry-over from other donors' samples.

The chain combines TRBV19 with TRBJ1-3; no firm D call. Trimming removed 2 bases at V and 3 bases at J, with 8 bases between. This CDR3 has 14 amino acids. CDR1 is LNHDA and CDR2 is SQIVND in the germline V gene (reference sequence). The CDR3 bases are TGTGCCAGTAGTATAAGTAGGGATGGAAACACCATATATTTT. Translating it yields CASSISRDGNTIYF.

V and J are TRBV4-3 and TRBJ1-3; D call uncertain. V was clipped by 1 base and J by 4 bases, with 5 bases between them. The CDR3 loop spans 13 amino acids. The V gene's germline CDR1 is LGHNA and CDR2 YSLEER. The CDR3 reads CASSQVGGNTIYF. CDR3 nucleotides: TGCGCCAGCAGCCAAGTTGGCGGAAACACCATATATTTT.

Many counts were recorded for this clonotype. The chain uses TRBV7-2 and TRBJ1-6; no firm D call. This CDR3 is 15 amino acids long. Trimming shortened V by 2 bases and J by 8 bases, and 13 bases separated the two germline ends. From germline, CDR1 is SGHTA and CDR2 FQGNSA. The DNA for the CDR3 is TGTGCCAGCAGCTTATGGCCGGGAAGGGATTCACCCCTCCACTTT. This codes for CASSLWPGRDSPLHF.

This clonotype was picked up many times. In DNA form, the CDR3 reads TGTGCCAGCACCCCGGGCGGGAGCAAGGCAGATACGCAGTATTTT. This gives the protein CASTPGGSKADTQYF. The chain employs TRBV11-3 and TRBJ2-3, with 7 bases aligning to TRBD2. V gave up 7 bases and J gave up 4 bases; unmatched junction bases: 11. This CDR3 region has 15 residues. Germline V gives CDR1 SGHNT, CDR2 YENEEA.

This rearrangement joins TRBV12-3 or TRBV12-4 to TRBJ2-1; no reliable D call. The CDR3 has 15 residues. V lost 6 bases to trimming and J lost 8 bases, with 20 bases between them. As DNA, the CDR3 is TGTGCCAGCAGCCTCGACACGGAGTTCGGCGATGAGCAGTTCTTC. Amino acids: CASSLDTEFGDEQFF.

This clonotype was recorded many times. The chain recombines TRBV6-2 or TRBV6-3 with TRBJ2-7; D gene unclear. With 6 bases removed from V and 3 bases from J, the gap between germline ends came to 3 bases. The CDR3 consists of 10 residues. Germline V gene lookup returns CDR1 MNHEY and CDR2 SVGEGT. The CDR3, as DNA: TGTGCCAGCAGCCGCTACGAGCAGTACTTC. Translation: CASSRYEQYF.

This clonotype was observed at least ten times. The chain links TRBV7-2 to TRBJ1-3, with D hard to call. CDR1 is SGHTA, CDR2 FQGNSA, per germline. The CDR3 extends over 15 amino acids. Between the trimmed V and J ends, which lost 1 base and 0 bases, there was a span of 7 bases. CDR3 region: CASSLGASSGNTIYF. The CDR3 nucleotides are TGTGCCAGCAGCTTAGGGGCAAGCTCTGGAAACACCATATATTTT.

This chain joins TRBV28 and TRBJ2-7, with D possibly matching TRBD1 (6 bases). Germline V gene data show CDR1 as MDHEN and CDR2 as SYDVKM. The CDR3 is 15 amino acids. The V gene lost 6 bases and the J gene lost 4 bases, with 19 bases spanning the gap. CDR3 sequence: CASSELQGPRYEQYF. CDR3 coding DNA: TGTGCCAGCAGCGAATTACAGGGTCCGCGGTACGAGCAGTACTTC.

A few counts support this clonotype. The chain links TRBV19 to TRBJ2-3, with TRBD1 matching over 8 bases. Germline V CDR1 and CDR2: LNHDA, SQIVND (reference sequence). Unmatched junction bases numbered 5, after V lost 6 bases and J lost 6 bases. This CDR3 region has 13 residues. The CDR3 DNA reads as TGTGCCAGTAGCGAGACAGGGGCCGATACGCAGTATTTT. As protein: CASSETGADTQYF.

The sample holds many counts of this clonotype. A read error may produce the germline difference seen at one junction end. The V call is TRBV28, the J call TRBJ1-2; 10 bases match TRBD1. Per germline, CDR1 MDHEN and CDR2 SYDVKM. This CDR3 is 10 amino acids long. The CDR3 DNA sequence: TGTGCCAGCGGGGACAGGGGCCACTCCTTC. Its translation is CASGDRGHSF.

This clonotype came up many times. V and J are TRBV12-3 or TRBV12-4 and TRBJ1-6; 7 bases align to TRBD1. CDR3 length: 13 residues. The V gene end was trimmed by 10 bases and the J gene end by 8 bases; junction bases not matched to a gene: 8. The CDR3 DNA reads TGTGCCACTAAGGGGGCCGTTGATTCACCCCTCCACTTT. Translating gives CATKGAVDSPLHF.

This clonotype was counted a few times. This chain uses TRBV7-3 with TRBJ1-1; 7 bases are a match to TRBD1. CDR1 SGHTA and CDR2 FQGTGA come from the germline V gene. The trim removed 5 bases at V and 1 base at J, leaving 16 bases unmatched. The CDR3 runs to 18 residues. In nucleotides, the CDR3 is TGTGCCAGCAGCCCTCCCCTCAGGACAGGTTCCTCGAACACTGAAGCTTTCTTT. Encoded protein: CASSPPLRTGSSNTEAFF.

There are many counts of this clonotype. The chain joins TRBV28 to TRBJ2-1; D remains unclear. Germline lookup yields CDR1 MDHEN and CDR2 SYDVKM. V was clipped by 7 bases and J by 3 bases, with 19 bases between them. CDR3 size: 16 residues. The CDR3 DNA reads as TGTGCCAGCACCCCCCCGCCACCACTCGACTACAATGAGCAGTTCTTC. As protein: CASTPPPPLDYNEQFF.

This clonotype was picked up a small number of times. The chain links TRBV6-2 or TRBV6-3 to TRBJ1-2; D call uncertain. The germline V gene has CDR1 MNHEY and CDR2 SVGEGT. V lost 4 bases and J lost 6, with 12 bases in between. The CDR3 has 13 residues. CDR3 amino acids: CASSSPEGDGYTF. DNA for the CDR3: TGTGCCAGCAGTTCTCCAGAGGGAGATGGCTACACCTTC.

About this clonotype: This may stem from a read error, because a much larger clone lies one nucleotide away. The chain employs TRBV25-1 and TRBJ2-5, with 8 bases fitting TRBD1. This CDR3 has 16 amino acids. The germline V gene has CDR1 MGHDK and CDR2 SYGVNS. CDR3 DNA sequence: TGTGCCAGCAGTGAACTCCCAGGGGGCCCTGCCGAGACCCAGAACTTC. It encodes CASSELPGGPAETQNF.

The V call is TRBV20-1, the J call TRBJ1-1; a possible D gene is TRBD1 (5 bases). Trimming stripped 6 bases from V and 8 bases from J, with 16 bases between. The CDR3 runs 12 residues. Germline V gene lookup returns CDR1 DFQATT and CDR2 SNEGSKA (reference sequence). The CDR3 spells CSAPHEGAEAFF. The CDR3, as DNA: TGCAGTGCCCCGCACGAAGGGGCAGAAGCTTTCTTT.

V gene TRBV29-1 combines with J gene TRBJ2-4, with D perhaps being TRBD1 or TRBD2 (5 bases each). Germline lookup yields CDR1 SQVTM and CDR2 ANQGSEA. The CDR3 has 16 residues. The germline V and J ends were trimmed by 0 bases and 6 bases, with 18 bases remaining between them. This chain's CDR3 is CSVEELGPSQINIQYF. The DNA for the CDR3 is TGCAGCGTTGAAGAGCTGGGGCCTAGCCAGATAAACATTCAGTACTTC.

The chain couples TRBV3-1 to TRBJ2-1, with D tentatively TRBD2 (6 bases). CDR1 LGHDT and CDR2 YNNKEL come from the germline V gene (reference sequence). The V end was cut by 0 bases, the J end by 0 bases, with 12 bases between. The CDR3 runs to 17 residues. CDR3 DNA sequence: TGTGCCAGCAGCCAAGAAGGAGGGCTGAGCTCCTACAATGAGCAGTTCTTC. This codes for CASSQEGGLSSYNEQFF.

The V and J genes are TRBV20-1 and TRBJ2-2, with TRBD1 matching over 12 bases. This CDR3 spans 14 amino acids. The germline V gene encodes CDR1 DFQATT and CDR2 SNEGSKA (reference sequence). J lost 7 bases, V lost 6 bases, and 6 bases had no gene match. For the CDR3, the DNA is TGCAGTGCCAGGGACAGGGGGCAGGGCGGGGAGCTGTTTTTT. Its translation: CSARDRGQGGELFF.

V is TRBV28 and J is TRBJ2-7, with a tentative D call TRBD1 (6 bases). Germline CDR1 and CDR2: MDHEN and SYDVKM. This CDR3 spans 15 amino acids. V lost 2 bases to trimming and J lost 0 bases, with 11 bases between them. The CDR3 nucleotides are TGTGCCAGCAGTTTAGGGGGACATAGCTCCTACGAGCAGTACTTC. Its translation: CASSLGGHSSYEQYF.

This clonotype was observed many times. J is TRBJ2-7 and V is TRBV7-2; possible D gene TRBD2, 5 bases. CDR3 length: 15 amino acids. V was pared by 1 base and J by 2 bases, with 12 bases between. Germline values: CDR1 SGHTA, CDR2 FQGNSA. CDR3 sequence: CASSLGALEAYEQYF. The CDR3, as DNA: TGTGCCAGCAGCTTAGGGGCATTGGAGGCCTACGAGCAGTACTTC.

At least ten counts were recorded for this clonotype. The chain combines TRBV14 with TRBJ1-6; D not certain. Trimming removed 4 bases from V and 0 bases from J, with 13 bases in between. Germline CDR1 SGHDN, CDR2 FVKESK. The CDR3 runs to 17 residues. The CDR3 reads CASSRGKISSYNSPLHF. CDR3 sequence (DNA): TGTGCCAGCAGCCGCGGGAAAATAAGCTCCTATAATTCACCCCTCCACTTT. Full variable domain (missing parts from reference TRBV14 and TRBJ1-6): EAGVTQFPSHSVIEKGQTVTLRCDPISGHDNLYWYRRVMGKEIKFLLHFVKESKQDESGMPNNRFLAERTGGTYSTLKVQPAELEDSGVYFCASSRGKISSYNSPLHFGNGTRLTVT.

The rearrangement joins TRBV27 to TRBJ1-1; tentative D call: TRBD1 (5 bases). The V gene lost 6 bases and the J gene lost 8 bases, with 16 bases spanning the gap. Germline V lookup: CDR1 MNHEY, CDR2 SMNVEV (reference sequence). The CDR3 is 13 residues long. The CDR3 reads CASSPLYRGEAFF. The CDR3, as DNA: TGTGCCAGCAGCCCCCTGTACCGGGGGGAAGCTTTCTTT.

This clonotype was seen only a few times. The chain uses TRBV19 and TRBJ2-7; 9 bases agree with TRBD2. Unmatched junction bases numbered 4, after V lost 3 bases and J lost 4 bases. The CDR3 spans 14 residues. Germline V gene sequence: CDR1 LNHDA, CDR2 SQIVND (reference sequence). CDR3: CASSMRLAAYEQYF. In nucleotides, the CDR3 is TGTGCCAGTAGTATGCGACTAGCGGCTTACGAGCAGTACTTC.

At least ten counts were recorded for this clonotype. The gene calls are TRBV19 and TRBJ1-2, with D perhaps matching TRBD1 (5 bases). Germline CDR1 is LNHDA and CDR2 is SQIVND (reference sequence). V lost 8 bases, J lost 2 bases, and 12 bases lay in between. The CDR3 sequence is 13 residues long. CDR3 sequence (DNA): TGTGCCAGTGGGAGGACACCGAACTATGGCTACACCTTC. Amino acid sequence: CASGRTPNYGYTF.

This clonotype has a handful of counts. The rearrangement links TRBV14 to TRBJ1-2; D remains ambiguous. Trimming took off 1 base at V and 4 bases at J, with 16 bases between the two ends. CDR3 size: 16 residues. CDR1 and CDR2 from the germline V gene are SGHDN and FVKESK. CDR3 sequence: CASSQGRAGLLYGYTF. CDR3 DNA sequence: TGTGCCAGCAGCCAAGGGAGGGCCGGCCTCCTCTATGGCTACACCTTC.

This clonotype was detected a few times. This chain uses TRBV9 with TRBJ2-7; 7 bases fit TRBD1. V was pared by 4 bases and J by 4 bases, with 5 bases of the junction left unmatched. Germline values: CDR1 SGDLS, CDR2 YYNGEE. This CDR3 comprises 13 residues. In DNA, the CDR3 is TGTGCCAGCAGCCGAGGGGGCAGGTACGAGCAGTACTTC. Residues: CASSRGGRYEQYF.